These 20 T cell receptor beta chains originate from one sample sequenced in a study of T-cell memory formation after mild COVID-19. Each CDR3 protein is one row after TCRdb ran MiXCR on the 5' RACE reads. In the table there are about 470,000 distinct CDR3 sequences, approximately 23% of which are singletons. Sequences were obtained from PBMCs or a T cell subset sorted from them (not recorded which). The receptors derive from an adult woman who had mild COVID-19 (a few samples of this study predate the infection). Cell type and time point are not known.

The chain couples TRBV29-1 to TRBJ2-3; D unresolved. The CDR3 totals 12 residues. V was cut by 8 bases and J by 1 base, with 10 bases left in between. In germline, CDR1 is SQVTM, CDR2 ANQGSEA. The DNA for the CDR3 is TGCAGCCACGTTAAGGGCACAGATACGCAGTATTTT. Its protein product is CSHVKGTDTQYF.

V is TRBV19 and J is TRBJ1-2, with D hard to call. The length of the CDR3 is 12 residues. V was clipped by 2 bases and J by 4 bases, with 5 bases between them. Looked up from germline, CDR1 is LNHDA and CDR2 is SQIVND (reference sequence). The DNA of the CDR3 is TGTGCCAGTAGTATAATACGCTATGGCTACACCTTC. Its translation: CASSIIRYGYTF.

This chain joins TRBV4-1 and TRBJ2-1, with no clear D. The CDR3 sequence is 16 residues long. Trimming took off 0 bases at V and 3 bases at J, with 12 bases between the two ends. From germline, CDR1 is MGHRA and CDR2 YSYEKL. The CDR3 region has the DNA TGCGCCAGCAGCCAAGATTTAATGATAAGCTACAATGAGCAGTTCTTC. Translated, it gives CASSQDLMISYNEQFF.

The rearrangement uses TRBV7-8 and TRBJ1-2; tentative D call: TRBD1 (6 bases). CDR1 is SGHVS and CDR2 is FQNEAQ in the germline V gene. There are 14 residues in the CDR3. V dropped 2 bases and J dropped 5 bases, with 12 bases sitting between them. The CDR3 loop is CASSLLTGQYGYTF. The CDR3, as DNA: TGTGCCAGCAGCTTACTGACCGGACAGTATGGCTACACCTTC.

V usage is TRBV27 and J usage is TRBJ2-5, with 12 positions matching TRBD1. This CDR3 spans 16 amino acids. V trimming: 4 bases; J trimming: 5 bases; junction bases outside the gene matches: 8. Germline V lookup: CDR1 MNHEY, CDR2 SMNVEV (reference sequence). For the CDR3, the DNA is TGTGCCAGCAGTTCCCCAGGGACAGGGGGCGTCGAGACCCAGTACTTC. Translating it yields CASSSPGTGGVETQYF.

The J gene is TRBJ2-5, the V gene TRBV5-5; D perhaps matches TRBD2 (5 bases). The CDR3 loop spans 14 amino acids. Deletions cut 7 bases from V and 1 base from J, with 14 bases between. Germline CDR1 reads SGHKS; CDR2 reads YYEKEE (reference sequence). The CDR3 protein is CASRLGEGQETQYF. The CDR3, as DNA: TGTGCCAGCCGCCTGGGAGAGGGCCAAGAGACCCAGTACTTC.

This clonotype appeared many times. In nucleotides, the CDR3 is TGCAGCGTTGAAGAGAACGAATTTCAGCCCCAGCATTTT. Translating gives CSVEENEFQPQHF. The chain couples TRBV29-1 to TRBJ1-5; D is ambiguous. V lost 0 bases and J 6 bases, leaving 9 bases between the germline ends. Germline V gene sequence: CDR1 SQVTM, CDR2 ANQGSEA. The CDR3 runs to 13 residues.

The chain recombines TRBV9 with TRBJ2-1, with TRBD2 matching over 11 bases. Trimming at V came to 0 bases and at J to 7 bases, leaving 3 bases not matched to a gene. Germline V lookup: CDR1 SGDLS, CDR2 YYNGEE. The CDR3 contains 15 residues. CDR3 region: CASSVEVAGGNEQFF. The CDR3 nucleotides read TGTGCCAGCAGCGTAGAGGTAGCGGGGGGGAATGAGCAGTTCTTC.

The CDR3: CASSLAGKGASGYTF. CDR3 in DNA: TGTGCCAGCAGCTTGGCCGGGAAGGGGGCGAGTGGCTACACCTTC. The chain uses TRBV5-5 and TRBJ1-2; 7 bases line up with TRBD1. Germline V gene sequence: CDR1 SGHKS, CDR2 YYEKEE (reference sequence). The CDR3 consists of 15 residues. V dropped 0 bases and J dropped 7; count of bases not matched to a gene: 9.

This clonotype was detected only a few times. The chain recombines TRBV3-1 with TRBJ2-3; 8 nucleotides match TRBD2. V lost 4 bases and J lost 4; bases outside the gene matches: 10. Germline CDR1 is LGHDT and CDR2 is YNNKEL (reference sequence). CDR3 length: 16 amino acids. The CDR3 bases are TGTGCCAGCAGCCCCACCTACCCGGGGGGGTCAGATACGCAGTATTTT. Translating it yields CASSPTYPGGSDTQYF.

This chain links TRBV10-3 with TRBJ2-7; no firm D call. This CDR3 spans 18 amino acids. Trimming took off 0 bases at V and 0 bases at J, with 18 bases between the two ends. CDR1 and CDR2 (germline): ENHRY, SYGVKD. CDR3 in DNA: TGTGCCATCAGTGAGTCAGGCGCAGGTGGGCTTAGCTCCTACGAGCAGTACTTC. Its translation is CAISESGAGGLSSYEQYF.

This chain joins TRBV2 and TRBJ1-1; no clear D. The ends were cut back, 0 bases at V and 1 base at J, with 9 bases in the middle. Germline V gene data show CDR1 as SNHLY and CDR2 as FYNNEI. This CDR3 contains 15 residues. The CDR3 protein is CASSEAGTGNTEAFF. CDR3 DNA: TGTGCCAGCAGTGAAGCAGGAACCGGGAACACTGAAGCTTTCTTT.

This clonotype appeared once. The chain employs TRBV29-1 and TRBJ1-1; the match to TRBD1 covers 10 bases. Germline V CDR1 and CDR2: SQVTM, ANQGSEA. The ends lost 3 bases at V and 4 bases at J; junction bases unmatched: 2. This CDR3 region has 13 residues. Here the CDR3 reads CSVDRTGGTEAFF. DNA of the CDR3: TGCAGCGTTGACCGGACAGGGGGCACTGAAGCTTTCTTT.

The table lists this clonotype with a few counts. This chain uses TRBV24-1 with TRBJ2-3, with D possibly being TRBD1 or TRBD2 (5 bases each). The germline V and J ends were trimmed by 10 bases and 0 bases, with 13 bases remaining between them. This CDR3 comprises 14 residues. Germline assignment: CDR1 KGHDR and CDR2 SFDVKD. DNA for the CDR3: TGTGCCACAGGGGATCGGACTAGCACAGATACGCAGTATTTT. Protein product: CATGDRTSTDTQYF.

This clonotype has a handful of counts. V is TRBV4-3 and J is TRBJ2-5; 8 nucleotides align to TRBD2. V dropped 4 bases and J dropped 4; count of bases not matched to a gene: 11. Per the germline V gene, CDR1 is LGHNA and CDR2 is YSLEER. The CDR3 contains 16 residues. The CDR3 here is CASSLRSGSPGETQYF. In DNA, the CDR3 is TGCGCCAGCAGCCTCCGAAGCGGGAGCCCTGGAGAGACCCAGTACTTC.

This sequence joins TRBV4-1 and TRBJ2-7; D is undetermined. The CDR3 consists of 15 residues. Germline loops: CDR1 MGHRA, CDR2 YSYEKL. Trimming cost V 4 bases and J 2 bases, with 15 bases left between them. CDR3 amino acids: CASSPIGQKPYEQYF. The CDR3 DNA reads as TGCGCCAGCAGCCCAATCGGGCAGAAACCCTACGAGCAGTACTTC.

The genes are TRBV12-3 or TRBV12-4 and TRBJ2-5; 13 bases are a match to TRBD2. V was clipped by 5 bases and J by 0 bases; unmatched bases: 6. The CDR3 sequence is 17 residues long. Here the CDR3 reads CASSQGLAGSYQETQYF. CDR3 nucleotides: TGTGCCAGCAGTCAGGGACTAGCGGGGTCGTACCAAGAGACCCAGTACTTC.

The table lists this clonotype with many counts. CDR3 in amino acids: CSLDYQETQYF. The CDR3 coding sequence is TGCAGTCTCGACTATCAAGAGACCCAGTACTTC. The chain uses TRBV20-1 and TRBJ2-5, with D possibly TRBD2 on 5 matching bases. In germline, CDR1 is DFQATT, CDR2 SNEGSKA (reference sequence). The ends were cut back, 8 bases at V and 2 bases at J, with 9 bases in the middle. The CDR3 contains 11 residues.

The genes are TRBV11-2 and TRBJ2-1; 9 bases line up with TRBD2. Germline CDR1 SGHAT, CDR2 FQNNGV. CDR3 length: 16 amino acids. Germline trimming cut 0 bases from V and 7 bases from J; bases unmatched to any gene: 7. The DNA of the CDR3 is TGTGCCAGCAGCTTAGAGGTTGGTAGCGGGAGAAATGAGCAGTTCTTC. This codes for CASSLEVGSGRNEQFF.

The chain links TRBV7-2 to TRBJ1-1, with D possibly TRBD1 on 6 matching bases. Looked up from germline, CDR1 is SGHTA and CDR2 is FQGNSA. Trimming removed 2 bases at V and 4 bases at J, with 14 bases between. The CDR3 is made up of 15 amino acids. For the CDR3, the DNA is TGTGCCAGCAGCTTACCCAAGAAAGGGGGCACTGAAGCTTTCTTT. This sequence encodes CASSLPKKGGTEAFF.